The 19 T cell receptor beta chains in this list originate from one sample, sequenced in a study of T-cell reconstitution after alpha-beta-depleted transplantation in children. Study conclusions and caveats: When one year had passed after transplant, most T-cell counts and diversity came from newly produced T cells.

Preparation of the TCRbeta library used unique molecular identifiers. TCRdb itself ran the PCR reads through MiXCR, one entry per CDR3 protein. The sample includes about 300,000 distinct CDR3 sequences, over 7% of them seen just once. These TCRs' antigens remain unknown. The material sequenced was peripheral blood, taken 360 days after TCRalphabeta/CD19-depleted stem cell transplant. The receptors were gathered from a female patient between 2 and 15 years old who had a stem cell transplant for Fanconi anemia, so the T cells may come from the graft donor.

This clonotype was recorded a few times. The rearrangement joins TRBV4-2 to TRBJ2-1, with 8 bases that match TRBD2. CDR3 size: 20 residues. The trim removed 5 bases at V and 3 bases at J, leaving 21 bases unmatched. Germline CDR1 reads LGHNA; CDR2 reads YNFKEQ. In nucleotides, the CDR3 is TGTGCCAGCAGCATCCTTCCGGGACTAGGCACCTCAATAGGCTACAATGAGCAGTTCTTC. It yields the protein CASSILPGLGTSIGYNEQFF.

This clonotype was detected ten times or more. The chain uses TRBV6-5 and TRBJ1-1; D uncertain. The CDR3 is made up of 12 amino acids. From germline, CDR1 is MNHEY and CDR2 SVGAGI. Deletions cut 5 bases from V and 4 bases from J, with 8 bases between. The CDR3 region has the DNA TGTGCCAGCAGTCGGACTCTCACTGAAGCTTTCTTT. Its protein is CASSRTLTEAFF.

The sample holds many counts of this clonotype. The rearrangement uses TRBV20-1 and TRBJ1-2, with D possibly being TRBD1 (6 bases). The germline V and J ends were trimmed by 3 bases and 9 bases, with 17 bases remaining between them. Germline CDR1 reads DFQATT; CDR2 reads SNEGSKA (reference sequence). CDR3 size: 13 residues. DNA for the CDR3: TGCAGTGCTAGTAGCCCCCTACAGGGAAGCTACACCTTC. It codes for CSASSPLQGSYTF.

At least ten counts were recorded for this clonotype. The chain employs TRBV6-5 and TRBJ1-4; 9 bases fit TRBD1. The CDR3 runs to 16 residues. Losses at the gene ends were 2 bases for V and 0 bases for J; bases not matched to a gene: 1. Germline values: CDR1 MNHEY, CDR2 SVGAGI. CDR3 protein: CASSYGTGTTNEKLFF. The CDR3 nucleotides are TGTGCCAGCAGTTACGGGACAGGGACAACTAATGAAAAACTGTTTTTT.

This clonotype showed up many times. The chain couples TRBV5-1 to TRBJ2-1; the match to TRBD1 covers 9 bases. The CDR3 spans 14 residues. Trimming cost V 0 bases and J 7 bases; bases outside gene matches: 2. Germline CDR1 and CDR2: SGHRS and YFSETQ. The CDR3 bases are TGCGCCAGCAGCTTGGAAGGACAGGGGAATGAGCAGTTCTTC. Protein sequence: CASSLEGQGNEQFF.

This chain links TRBV12-5 with TRBJ2-3; 12 positions agree with TRBD2. Germline-derived CDR1 and CDR2 are LGHNT and FRNRAP. This CDR3 is 17 amino acids long. With V trimmed by 7 bases and J by 5 bases, 13 bases remained unmatched. This chain's CDR3 is CASARGLAGGQGDTQYF. Written as DNA, the CDR3 is TGTGCTAGTGCCCGTGGTCTAGCGGGGGGGCAAGGAGATACGCAGTATTTT.

This clonotype was detected ten times or more. This chain's CDR3 is CASSQEGSSPLHF. CDR3 DNA: TGTGCCAGCAGCCAAGAAGGAAGTTCACCCCTCCACTTT. The chain combines TRBV4-2 with TRBJ1-6, with D unclear. Germline CDR1 LGHNA, CDR2 YNFKEQ. V lost 0 bases and J 9 bases, leaving 6 bases between the germline ends. The CDR3 covers 13 residues.

This clonotype has ten or more counts. The rearrangement uses TRBV5-1 and TRBJ2-2; 7 bases match TRBD2. CDR3 length: 16 amino acids. The V gene's germline CDR1 is SGHRS and CDR2 YFSETQ. V lost 4 bases and J lost 1; bases outside the gene matches: 7. CDR3 sequence reads: CASSQREGWNTGELFF. CDR3 coding DNA: TGCGCCAGCAGCCAGAGGGAGGGCTGGAACACCGGGGAGCTGTTTTTT.

This clonotype was seen many times. The J gene is TRBJ1-1, the V gene TRBV15; D is unclear. Germline V lookup: CDR1 LNHNV, CDR2 YYDKDF (reference sequence). The V end lost 0 bases, the J end lost 7 bases, and 12 bases lay between the germline ends. The CDR3 covers 14 residues. CDR3 region: CATSRDITDLEAFF. The CDR3 bases are TGTGCCACCAGCAGAGATATAACAGACCTTGAAGCTTTCTTT.

This clonotype came up many times. J is TRBJ1-3 and V is TRBV20-1, with D unclear. The germline V gene has CDR1 DFQATT and CDR2 SNEGSKA (reference sequence). Trimming shortened V by 3 bases and J by 0 bases, and 9 bases separated the two germline ends. The CDR3 length is 14 residues. CDR3 DNA sequence: TGCAGTGCTAGTCCGGGGAGCTCTGGAAACACCATATATTTT. Its translation: CSASPGSSGNTIYF.

In this sample, this clonotype turned up many times. This chain links TRBV24-1 with TRBJ1-2; D is possibly TRBD1 (5 bases). CDR1 is KGHDR, CDR2 SFDVKD, per germline. The CDR3 length is 12 residues. The ends were cut back, 5 bases at V and 7 bases at J, with 10 bases in the middle. In nucleotides, the CDR3 is TGTGCCACCAGTGTCGGGGGTTCTGGCTACACCTTC. Translation gives CATSVGGSGYTF.

This clonotype was detected many times. This chain connects TRBV5-1 to TRBJ1-1, with 7 bases lining up with TRBD1. With V trimmed by 4 bases and J by 5 bases, 5 bases remained unmatched. This CDR3 is 13 amino acids long. Per germline, CDR1 SGHRS and CDR2 YFSETQ. The CDR3 DNA reads TGCGCCAGCAGCGGAGGGGGCTGGACTGAAGCTTTCTTT. It specifies CASSGGGWTEAFF.

There are a few counts of this clonotype. The chain joins TRBV7-2 to TRBJ1-2; D not resolved. Germline CDR1 and CDR2: SGHTA and FQGNSA. The CDR3 length is 13 residues. V was cut by 1 base and J by 10 bases, with 13 bases left in between. The CDR3 here is CASSLGGEVTYTF. CDR3 DNA: TGTGCCAGCAGCTTAGGTGGTGAAGTGACCTACACCTTC.

The rearrangement joins TRBV6-5 to TRBJ1-5; D gene unclear. From germline, CDR1 is MNHEY and CDR2 SVGAGI. Trimming left V 0 bases short and J 4 bases short, with 4 bases between. This CDR3 has 13 residues. CDR3 amino acids: CASSYSPNQPQHF. The DNA of the CDR3 is TGTGCCAGCAGTTACTCGCCAAATCAGCCCCAGCATTTT.

This clonotype came up many times. The CDR3 nucleotides read TGCAGTGCTTGGGGGACTCTCTACAATGAGCAGTTCTTC. Protein product: CSAWGTLYNEQFF. The V call is TRBV20-1, the J call TRBJ2-1, with D possibly matching TRBD2 (6 bases). CDR3 length: 13 residues. Germline V gene data show CDR1 as DFQATT and CDR2 as SNEGSKA (reference sequence). V lost 5 bases and J 3 bases, leaving 11 bases between the germline ends.

This clonotype appeared many times. The gene calls are TRBV12-3 or TRBV12-4 and TRBJ2-5; 9 bases line up with TRBD1. The CDR3 has 14 residues. V gave up 6 bases and J gave up 2 bases; unmatched junction bases: 4. The CDR3: CASRRTGVQETQYF. For the CDR3, the DNA is TGTGCCAGCAGACGGACAGGGGTGCAAGAGACCCAGTACTTC.

This clonotype appeared many times. The chain links TRBV27 to TRBJ2-2; D not certain. CDR3 length: 15 amino acids. The ends were cut back, 3 bases at V and 8 bases at J, with 16 bases in the middle. Germline CDR1 MNHEY, CDR2 SMNVEV (reference sequence). The CDR3 spells CASSFLPVFAGELFF. Written as DNA, the CDR3 is TGTGCCAGCAGTTTTCTGCCAGTGTTTGCTGGGGAGCTGTTTTTT.

V and J are TRBV2 and TRBJ2-5; D is undetermined. The CDR3 is 14 residues long. Germline V CDR1 and CDR2: SNHLY, FYNNEI. Trimming removed 7 bases from V and 3 bases from J, with 15 bases in between. CDR3: CASINPAREETQYF. In DNA form, the CDR3 reads TGTGCCAGCATAAACCCGGCTAGGGAAGAGACCCAGTACTTC.

The V call is TRBV28, the J call TRBJ2-3; D gene unclear. The CDR3 has 14 residues. Germline CDR1 is MDHEN and CDR2 is SYDVKM. V was cut by 3 bases and J by 0 bases, with 7 bases left in between. This chain's CDR3 is CASSFFLSTDTQYF. DNA for the CDR3: TGTGCCAGCAGTTTCTTCCTCAGCACAGATACGCAGTATTTT.